This T cell receptor (beta chain) was captured in a study of patients and donors after allogeneic stem cell transplantation. Between the trimmed V and J ends, which lost 2 bases and 7 bases, there was a span of 3 bases. The CDR3 spans 11 residues. CDR1 is SGHRS and CDR2 is YFSETQ in the germline V gene. TCRdb independently ran MiXCR on the RT-PCR reads; one entry per CDR3 protein. Here the sample spans approximately 21,000 distinct CDR3 sequences, less than 30% being singletons. This chain uses TRBV5-1 with TRBJ2-2, with no clear D. Sample: blood, either unsorted or a sorted T cell fraction (not recorded which). The clonotype comes from a human donor who was either an allogeneic HSCT recipient or a stem cell or donor lymphocyte infusion donor (not recorded which). It is not recorded whose cells these are; they may come from a transplant donor. The CDR3 DNA reads TGCGCCAGCAGCTTCGGCGGGGAGCTGTTTTTT. As protein: CASSFGGELFF.